This TCR beta chain is drawn from a study of T cell repertoires in cytomegalovirus infection. Study at large: CMV infection together with matching HLA type was indicated by public TCR beta signatures.

TCRdb itself ran the reads through MiXCR, one entry per CDR3 protein. This table has hundreds of thousands of distinct CDR3 sequences, 31% appearing once. This CDR3 has 15 residues. Germline V CDR1 and CDR2: SNHLY, FYNNEI. V shed 4 bases and J shed 4 bases, with 15 bases lying between them. To note about this clonotype: Its antigen remains unknown.

The sequencing used cultured CD8+ T cells from PBMCs, collected from culture after CMV antigen stimulation. This TCR came from a human donor in good health (CMV status not recorded). Some clones in this sample may be carry-over from other donors' samples. This chain joins TRBV2 and TRBJ2-3, with D perhaps given as TRBD1 or TRBD2 (5 bases each). The CDR3 bases are TGTGCCAGCAGTGGGAGGCAGCAGGGCCCAGATACGCAGTATTTT. Translation: CASSGRQQGPDTQYF.